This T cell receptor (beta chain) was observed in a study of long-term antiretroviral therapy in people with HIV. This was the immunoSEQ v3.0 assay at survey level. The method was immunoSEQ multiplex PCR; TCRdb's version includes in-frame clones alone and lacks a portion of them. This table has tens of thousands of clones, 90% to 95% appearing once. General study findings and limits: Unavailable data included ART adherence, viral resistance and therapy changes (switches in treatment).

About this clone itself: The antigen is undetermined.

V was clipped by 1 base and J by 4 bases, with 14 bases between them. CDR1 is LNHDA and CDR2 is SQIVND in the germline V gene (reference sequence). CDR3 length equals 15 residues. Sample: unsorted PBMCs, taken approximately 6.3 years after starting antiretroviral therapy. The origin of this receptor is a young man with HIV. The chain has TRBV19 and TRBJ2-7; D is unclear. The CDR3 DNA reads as TGTGCCAGTAGTATAGCCCCCTCCGGTGAGTACGAGCAGTACTTC. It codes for CASSIAPSGEYEQYF. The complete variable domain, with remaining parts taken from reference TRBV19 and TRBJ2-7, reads DGGITQSPKYLFRKEGQNVTLSCEQNLNHDAMYWYRQDPGQGLRLIYYSQIVNDFQKGDIAEGYSVSREKKESFPLTVTSAQKNPTAFYLCASSIAPSGEYEQYFGPGTRLTVT.